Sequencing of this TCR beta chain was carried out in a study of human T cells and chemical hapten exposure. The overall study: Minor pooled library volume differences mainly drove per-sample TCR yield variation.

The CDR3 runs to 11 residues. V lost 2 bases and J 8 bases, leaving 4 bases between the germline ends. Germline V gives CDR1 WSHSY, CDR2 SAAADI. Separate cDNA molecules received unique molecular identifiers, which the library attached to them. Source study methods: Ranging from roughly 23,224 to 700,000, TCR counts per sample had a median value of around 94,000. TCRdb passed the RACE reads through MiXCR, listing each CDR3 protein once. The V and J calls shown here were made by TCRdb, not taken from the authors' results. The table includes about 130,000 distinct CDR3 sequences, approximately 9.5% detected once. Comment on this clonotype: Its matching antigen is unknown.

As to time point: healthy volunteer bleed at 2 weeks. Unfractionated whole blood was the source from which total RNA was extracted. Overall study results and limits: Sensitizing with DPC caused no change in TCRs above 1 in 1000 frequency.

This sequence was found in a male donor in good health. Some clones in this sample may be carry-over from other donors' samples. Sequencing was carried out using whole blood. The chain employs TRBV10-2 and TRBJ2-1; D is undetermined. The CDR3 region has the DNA TGCGCCAGCAGTGAGGGGTATGAGCAGTTCTTC. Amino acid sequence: CASSEGYEQFF.